This is a list of T cell receptor beta chains from one sample in a study of cytomegalovirus exposure and HLA in healthy donors. Some clones are missing from TCRdb's copy, which holds only in-frame ones; the method was immunoSEQ multiplex PCR. The sample has approximately 190,000 clones, over 80% seen once. The sample consisted of PBMCs. These receptors originate from a middle-aged man in good health and CMV-seropositive. The CDR3 runs from the conserved cysteine through the conserved F or W. D genes are given only for firm matches. The size entry is marked missing in some rows and otherwise reads once, few, many or a size class.

v_gene	j_gene	d_gene	abundance	len	CDR3aa	CDR3nt
TRBV10-3	TRBJ2-7	TRBD1	once	13	CASRRDRDYEQYF	TGTGCCAGCCGCCGGGACAGGGACTACGAGCAGTACTTC
TRBV7-6	TRBJ2-3	TRBD2	once	13	CASSLVGGSEQYF	TGTGCCAGCAGCTTAGTCGGGGGGTCAGAGCAGTATTTT
TRBV29-1	TRBJ2-3	NA	NA	13	CSVEGAGWDTQYF	TGCAGCGTTGAAGGGGCAGGGTGGGATACGCAGTATTTT
TRBV7-3	TRBJ1-1	NA	few	14	CASSFRGSDTEAFF	TGTGCCAGCAGCTTCCGGGGATCGGACACTGAAGCTTTCTTT
TRBV14	TRBJ2-5	TRBD1	NA	15	CASSPRDRGRETQYF	TGTGCCAGCAGCCCCCGGGACAGGGGAAGGGAGACCCAGTACTTC
TRBV7-8	TRBJ1-6	TRBD1	NA	17	CASSSRGPQGYNSPLHF	TGTGCCAGCAGCTCAAGGGGTCCACAGGGGTATAATTCACCCCTCCACTTT
TRBV2	TRBJ2-5	TRBD2	NA	15	CASHLALAGGETQYF	TGTGCCAGCCATCTAGCCCTAGCGGGAGGAGAGACCCAGTACTTC
TRBV11-2	TRBJ2-5	TRBD1	NA	15	CASSFLTGGLETQYF	TGTGCCAGCAGCTTTCTTACAGGGGGTCTCGAGACCCAGTACTTC
TRBV5-4	TRBJ1-2	TRBD1	NA	15	CASSWEPGQEGDYTF	TGTGCCAGCAGCTGGGAACCGGGACAGGAGGGTGACTACACCTTC
TRBV28	TRBJ2-7	TRBD1	NA	15	CASNSPGTGSYEQYF	TGTGCCAGCAATTCACCCGGGACAGGCTCCTACGAGCAGTACTTC
TRBV7-6	TRBJ2-7	TRBD1	NA	16	CASSLGGQGASYEQYF	TGTGCCAGCAGCTTGGGGGGACAGGGGGCGTCCTACGAGCAGTACTTC
TRBV19	TRBJ1-1	TRBD1	NA	15	CASSAKTGAGTEAFF	TGTGCCAGTAGTGCGAAGACAGGGGCGGGGACTGAAGCTTTCTTT